Listed below are T cell receptor beta chains from one sample, sequenced in a study of graft-versus-host responses after intestinal transplantation. No antigen has been identified for these receptors. The table came from immunoSEQ multiplex PCR; TCRdb's copy has only in-frame clones and leaves some out. The repertoire has about 92,000 clones, about 90% of them found once; the top ten carry 6%. This specimen was unstimulated CD8+ T cells sorted from spleen or lymph node cells, taken before intestinal transplant. The receptors shown here come from a human donor who received an intestinal transplant. The CDR3 runs from the conserved cysteine through the conserved F or W. A D gene is named only where the DNA matches it firmly. Clone size is stated in some rows and not others, as once, few, many or a class when expanded.

CDR3 protein: CASRRSDSYEQYF
CDR3 DNA: TGTGCCAGCCGCCGGAGCGATTCCTACGAGCAGTACTTC
J gene: TRBJ2-7
clone size: -
D gene: -
V gene: TRBV28

CDR3 protein: CASSQEAGYEQYF
CDR3 DNA: TGTGCCAGCAGCCAAGAGGCAGGGTACGAGCAGTACTTC
J gene: TRBJ2-7
clone size: -
D gene: -
V gene: TRBV4-2

CDR3 protein: CASSLGTGGTAAQYF
CDR3 DNA: TGTGCCAGCAGCTTGGGGACAGGGGGGACCGCGGCCCAGTACTTC
J gene: TRBJ2-5
clone size: few
D gene: TRBD1
V gene: TRBV5-6

CDR3 protein: CASSLGGGAREQYF
CDR3 DNA: TGTGCCAGCAGCTTAGGCGGGGGGGCCAGGGAGCAGTACTTC
J gene: TRBJ2-7
clone size: -
D gene: TRBD2
V gene: TRBV13

CDR3 protein: CASSFRGVGQETQYF
CDR3 DNA: TGTGCCAGCAGCTTTAGAGGAGTTGGCCAAGAGACCCAGTACTTC
J gene: TRBJ2-5
clone size: -
D gene: -
V gene: TRBV5-4

CDR3 protein: CASSEDPRIWEPQHF
CDR3 DNA: TGTGCCAGCAGTGAAGATCCACGGATTTGGGAGCCCCAGCATTTT
J gene: TRBJ1-5
clone size: -
D gene: -
V gene: TRBV6-1

CDR3 protein: CASSFSGEVYEQYF
CDR3 DNA: TGTGCCAGCAGCTTCTCGGGGGAGGTCTACGAGCAGTACTTC
J gene: TRBJ2-7
clone size: -
D gene: -
V gene: TRBV7-9

CDR3 protein: CATSNVAAQTPYEQYF
CDR3 DNA: TGTGCCACCAGCAACGTAGCGGCCCAAACCCCCTACGAGCAGTACTTC
J gene: TRBJ2-7
clone size: -
D gene: -
V gene: TRBV15

CDR3 protein: CASSPSGLPYEQYF
CDR3 DNA: TGTGCCAGCAGCCCCAGCGGACTCCCGTACGAGCAGTACTTC
J gene: TRBJ2-7
clone size: -
D gene: -
V gene: TRBV7-9

CDR3 protein: CASSYSDRLHEQFF
CDR3 DNA: TGTGCCAGCAGTTACTCGGATAGGCTGCATGAGCAGTTCTTC
J gene: TRBJ2-1
clone size: -
D gene: -
V gene: TRBV6-5

CDR3 protein: CASSTNEQFF
CDR3 DNA: TGTGCCAGCAGCACGAATGAGCAGTTCTTC
J gene: TRBJ2-1
clone size: -
D gene: -
V gene: TRBV21-1

CDR3 protein: CASSLGLAGPWEQYF
CDR3 DNA: TGTGCCAGCAGCCTGGGACTAGCGGGCCCCTGGGAGCAGTACTTC
J gene: TRBJ2-7
clone size: -
D gene: TRBD2
V gene: TRBV5-6

CDR3 protein: CASSLIGPGAYNEQFF
CDR3 DNA: TGCGCCAGCAGCTTGATTGGGCCGGGGGCCTACAATGAGCAGTTCTTC
J gene: TRBJ2-1
clone size: -
D gene: -
V gene: TRBV5-1

CDR3 protein: CASSHGGNYGYTF
CDR3 DNA: TGTGCCAGCAGCCATGGGGGGAACTATGGCTACACCTTC
J gene: TRBJ1-2
clone size: -
D gene: -
V gene: TRBV27